This T cell receptor beta chain is drawn from a study of CD8+CD57+ T cells in acquired aplastic anemia. Across the study: The DNA of sorted CD4+ and CD8+ cells averaged around 3 ug.

Points from the study as a whole: Patients had around 30 CD8+ CDR3 sequences in common with controls (the shared set).

TCR beta VDJ and CDR3 profiling used genomic DNA as template. TCRdb recomputed calls from the reads with MiXCR, one row per CDR3 protein. The repertoire holds approximately 190,000 distinct CDR3 sequences, with 48% as singletons. Germline V gene data show CDR1 as LNHDA and CDR2 as SQIVND (reference sequence). The CDR3 contains 15 residues. V was shortened by 7 bases and J by 8 bases, with 23 bases between the two germline ends. Ten or more counts support this clonotype. The antigen remains undetermined. Patients sequenced had flow cytometry evidence of CD8+CD57+ cell expansion. In all patients, the disease was severe acquired aplastic anemia. Each patient gave a blood sample that was collected before any therapy had been received.

This TCR came from a human donor with aplastic anemia. This chain links TRBV19 with TRBJ1-2, with D tentatively TRBD1 (5 bases). Sequenced sample: sorted CD4+, CD8+, or CD8+CD57+ T cells (not recorded which) from PBMCs. This CDR3 is CASTESGDGLGGYTF. DNA for the CDR3: TGTGCCAGTACCGAGTCGGGGGACGGACTGGGCGGCTACACCTTC.